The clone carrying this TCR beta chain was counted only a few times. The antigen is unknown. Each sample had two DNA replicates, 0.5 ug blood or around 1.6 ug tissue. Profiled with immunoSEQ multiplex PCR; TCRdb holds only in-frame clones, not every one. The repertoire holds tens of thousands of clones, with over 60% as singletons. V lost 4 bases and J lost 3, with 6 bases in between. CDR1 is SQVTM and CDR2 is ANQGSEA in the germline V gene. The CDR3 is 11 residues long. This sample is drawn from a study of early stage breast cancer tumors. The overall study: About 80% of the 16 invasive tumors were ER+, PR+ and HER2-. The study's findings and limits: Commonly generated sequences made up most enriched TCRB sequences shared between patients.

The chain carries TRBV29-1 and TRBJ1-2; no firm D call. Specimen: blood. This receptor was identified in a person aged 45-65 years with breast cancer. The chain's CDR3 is CSVGGDYGYTF. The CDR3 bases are TGCAGCGTTGGCGGGGACTATGGCTACACCTTC.